This entry describes one TCR beta chain. Sequence at one end of the junction differs from germline and may be a read error. The record originates from a study of immune characterization of retroperitoneal liposarcoma. One entry per CDR3 protein, called by TCRdb with MiXCR from the PCR reads. The sample lists approximately 11,000 distinct CDR3 sequences, about 23% occurring once. Germline values: CDR1 MNHEY, CDR2 SVGAGI. The CDR3 loop spans 15 amino acids. The source of this sequence is a female donor with retroperitoneal liposarcoma. This chain uses TRBV6-5 with TRBJ2-3; TRBD2 might be the D (6 bases). The sequencing sample was made of blood. The CDR3 bases are TGTGCCAGCAGTTACTCGAGCACCGGACGGGAGACCAAGTACTTC. Protein product: CASSYSSTGRETKYF.